The 3 T cell receptor beta chains reported below all come from one sample, sequenced in a study of OX40 agonist ivuxolimab in advanced cancers. Clones were read by immunoSEQ multiplex PCR, and TCRdb kept only the in-frame ones, dropping some. This table holds 62,000 or so clones, more than 75% found once. The source was CD4+ or CD8+ T cells sorted from blood, collected in a trial of the OX40 agonist ivuxolimab. All receptors derive from an adult with an advanced solid tumor such as melanoma, head and neck, liver or kidney cancer.

A single count supports this clone. The CDR3 protein is CASSLAYGQGGAEAFF. As DNA, the CDR3 is TGTGCCAGCAGCTTAGCGTATGGACAGGGAGGGGCTGAAGCTTTCTTT. The V call is TRBV7-6, the J call TRBJ1-1; 8 bases agree with TRBD1. With V trimmed by 0 bases and J by 6 bases, 9 bases remained unmatched. Germline V lookup: CDR1 SGHVS, CDR2 FNYEAQ. This CDR3 comprises 16 residues.

The chain recombines TRBV5-4 with TRBJ1-4; D possibly corresponds to TRBD1 (6 bases). This CDR3 is 14 amino acids long. V lost 3 bases to trimming and J lost 3 bases, with 9 bases between them. Looked up from germline, CDR1 is SGHNT and CDR2 is YYREEE (reference sequence). The CDR3 DNA follows: TGTGCCAGCAGCTCCGACAGGTCTAATGAAAAACTGTTTTTT. Translated: CASSSDRSNEKLFF. Combining the CDR3 with reference TRBV5-4 and TRBJ1-4 gives the whole variable domain ETGVTQSPTHLIKTRGQQVTLRCSSQSGHNTVSWYQQALGQGPQFIFQYYREEENGRGNFPPRFSGLQFPNYSSELNVNALELDDSALYLCASSSDRSNEKLFFGSGTQLSVL.

The chain has TRBV9 and TRBJ2-2, with D perhaps matching TRBD2 (5 bases). The V end was cut by 0 bases, the J end by 0 bases, with 6 bases between. CDR1 SGDLS and CDR2 YYNGEE come from the germline V gene. The CDR3 has 15 amino acids. The CDR3 coding sequence is TGTGCCAGCAGCGTAGGGGGAGCGAACACCGGGGAGCTGTTTTTT. Translated, it gives CASSVGGANTGELFF.